Listed below are T cell receptor beta chains from one sample, sequenced in a study of blood T cell repertoires in COVID-19. This table comes from immunoSEQ multiplex PCR, and its TCRdb copy is limited to in-frame clones, with some not included. The sample lists 130,000 or so clones; roughly four fifths were seen once. Specimen: peripheral blood. The receptors here all came from a human donor in a cohort sampled during active COVID-19. Both conserved end residues are part of each CDR3. Each record gives: V gene, clone size, CDR3 protein. Clone size is not always given. Where it is, it says once, few, many or a class for expanded clones.

>TRBV2|NA
CASSADRTKYEQYF
>TRBV9|NA
CASSGGVQETQYF
>TRBV20-1|NA
CSAYRATGYTF
>TRBV29-1|NA
CSVRPTGEGEAFF
>TRBV14|NA
CASSQVRSGELFF
>TRBV28|few
CASSAGAGGHNSPLHF
>TRBV7-2|NA
CASSPYGTGLYNEQFF
>TRBV29-1|NA
CSVDRGFGEAFF
>TRBV14|NA
CASSLGLAGNYEQYF
>TRBV3-1/TRBV3-2|NA
CASSQTSVTYNEQFF
>TRBV3-1/TRBV3-2|once
CASSRQGDTEAFF
>TRBV3-1/TRBV3-2|NA
CASSQGGGPVYEQYF